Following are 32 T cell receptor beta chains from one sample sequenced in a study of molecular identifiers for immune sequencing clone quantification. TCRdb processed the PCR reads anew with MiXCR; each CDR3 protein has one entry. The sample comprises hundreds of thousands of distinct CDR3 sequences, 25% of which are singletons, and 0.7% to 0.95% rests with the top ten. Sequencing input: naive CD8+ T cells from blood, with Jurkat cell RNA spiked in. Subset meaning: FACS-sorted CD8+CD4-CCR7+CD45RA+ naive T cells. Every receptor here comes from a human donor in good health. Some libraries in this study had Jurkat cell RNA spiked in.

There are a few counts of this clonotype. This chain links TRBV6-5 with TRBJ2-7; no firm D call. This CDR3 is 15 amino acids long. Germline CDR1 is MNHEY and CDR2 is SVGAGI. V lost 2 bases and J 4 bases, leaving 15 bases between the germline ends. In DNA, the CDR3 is TGTGCCAGCAGTTACGGTCCAAACCCTGGATACGAGCAGTACTTC. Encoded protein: CASSYGPNPGYEQYF.

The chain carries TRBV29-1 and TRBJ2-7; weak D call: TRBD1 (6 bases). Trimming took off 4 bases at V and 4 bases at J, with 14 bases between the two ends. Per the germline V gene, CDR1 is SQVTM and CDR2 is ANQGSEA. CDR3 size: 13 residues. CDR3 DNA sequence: TGCAGCGTTGGTGGCAACAGGGAGTACGAGCAGTACTTC. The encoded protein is CSVGGNREYEQYF.

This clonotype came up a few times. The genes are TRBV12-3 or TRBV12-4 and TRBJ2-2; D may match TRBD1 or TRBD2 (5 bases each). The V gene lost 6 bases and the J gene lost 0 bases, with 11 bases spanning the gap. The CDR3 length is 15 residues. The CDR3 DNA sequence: TGTGCCAGCAGCGGGACGCACGCGAACACCGGGGAGCTGTTTTTT. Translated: CASSGTHANTGELFF.

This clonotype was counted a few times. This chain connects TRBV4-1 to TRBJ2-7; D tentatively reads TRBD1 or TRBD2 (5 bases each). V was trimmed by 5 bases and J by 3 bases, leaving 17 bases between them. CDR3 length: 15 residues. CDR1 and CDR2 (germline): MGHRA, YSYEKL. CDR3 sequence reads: CASSKLRDGYYEQYF. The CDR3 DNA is TGCGCCAGCAGCAAACTCCGGGACGGCTACTACGAGCAGTACTTC.

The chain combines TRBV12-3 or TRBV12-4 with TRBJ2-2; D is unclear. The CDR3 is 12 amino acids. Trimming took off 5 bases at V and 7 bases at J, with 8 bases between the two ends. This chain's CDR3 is CASSQTYGELFF. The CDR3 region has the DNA TGTGCCAGCAGTCAAACATACGGGGAGCTGTTTTTT.

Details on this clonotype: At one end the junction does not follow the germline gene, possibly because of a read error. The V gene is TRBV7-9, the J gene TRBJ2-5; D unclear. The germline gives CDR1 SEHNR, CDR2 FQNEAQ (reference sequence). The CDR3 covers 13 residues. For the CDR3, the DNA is TGTGCCAGCAGCTTAATGTACCAAGAGCCCCAGTACTTC. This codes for CASSLMYQEPQYF.

The CDR3 DNA reads TGCAGTGCTAACGGGATATCTAATTCACCCCTCCACTTT. It specifies CSANGISNSPLHF. The rearrangement links TRBV20-1 to TRBJ1-6; D gene ambiguous. Trimming shortened V by 4 bases and J by 6 bases, and 10 bases separated the two germline ends. The CDR3 totals 13 residues. The V gene's germline CDR1 is DFQATT and CDR2 SNEGSKA (reference sequence).

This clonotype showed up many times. The CDR3 sequence is CASSPRAPGKAFF. The CDR3 nucleotides read TGTGCCAGCAGTCCTAGGGCCCCGGGAAAGGCTTTCTTT. This chain links TRBV28 with TRBJ1-1; no firm D call. The CDR3 covers 13 residues. V dropped 5 bases and J dropped 11 bases, with 18 bases sitting between them. Germline-derived CDR1 and CDR2 are MDHEN and SYDVKM.

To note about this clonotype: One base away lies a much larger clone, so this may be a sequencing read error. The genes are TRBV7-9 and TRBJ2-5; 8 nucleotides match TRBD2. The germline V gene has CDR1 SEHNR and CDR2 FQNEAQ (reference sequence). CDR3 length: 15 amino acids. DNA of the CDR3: TGTGCCAGCATCTTATTAGCGGGGCGACAAGAGACCCAGTACTTC. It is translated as CASILLAGRQETQYF.

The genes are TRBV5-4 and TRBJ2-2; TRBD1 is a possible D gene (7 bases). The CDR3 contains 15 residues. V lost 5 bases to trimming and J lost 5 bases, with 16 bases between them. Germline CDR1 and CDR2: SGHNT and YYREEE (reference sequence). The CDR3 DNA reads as TGTGCCAGCAGACCGGAGGGGGCGGGGACCGGGGAGCTGTTTTTT. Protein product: CASRPEGAGTGELFF.

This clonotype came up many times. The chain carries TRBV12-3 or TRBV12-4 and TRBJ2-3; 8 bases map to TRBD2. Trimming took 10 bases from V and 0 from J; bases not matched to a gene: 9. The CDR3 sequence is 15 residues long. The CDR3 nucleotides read TGTGCCACCCTGAAACTAGCGGAAAGCACAGATACGCAGTATTTT. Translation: CATLKLAESTDTQYF.

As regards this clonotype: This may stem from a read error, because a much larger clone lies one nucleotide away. The CDR3 reads CASSSHLEGLGYTF. CDR3 coding DNA: TGTGCCAGCAGTTCCCACTTGGAGGGATTGGGCTACACCTTC. The chain joins TRBV6-1 to TRBJ1-2; no clear D. The CDR3 length is 14 residues. The V gene lost 5 bases and the J gene lost 8 bases, with 18 bases spanning the gap. Germline V lookup: CDR1 MNHNS, CDR2 SASEGT.

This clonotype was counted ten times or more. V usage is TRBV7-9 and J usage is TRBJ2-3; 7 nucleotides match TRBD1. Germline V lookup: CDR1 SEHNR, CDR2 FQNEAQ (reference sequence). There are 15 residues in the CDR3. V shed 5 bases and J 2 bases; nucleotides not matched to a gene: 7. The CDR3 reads CASSIPGQSTDTQYF. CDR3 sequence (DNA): TGTGCCAGCAGCATTCCGGGACAGTCCACAGATACGCAGTATTTT.

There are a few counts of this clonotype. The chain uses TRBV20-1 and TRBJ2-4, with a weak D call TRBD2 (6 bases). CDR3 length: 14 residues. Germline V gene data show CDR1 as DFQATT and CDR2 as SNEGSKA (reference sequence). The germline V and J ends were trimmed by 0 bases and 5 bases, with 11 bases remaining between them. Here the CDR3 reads CSARDIGGENIQYF. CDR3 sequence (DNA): TGCAGTGCTAGAGATATCGGCGGGGAAAACATTCAGTACTTC.

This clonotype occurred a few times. This chain's CDR3 is CASGAGTVSFYGYTF. CDR3 DNA sequence: TGTGCTAGTGGCGCCGGGACAGTATCGTTCTATGGCTACACCTTC. The chain links TRBV12-5 to TRBJ1-2; 7 bases map to TRBD1. CDR3 length: 15 residues. Per germline, CDR1 LGHNT and CDR2 FRNRAP. The trim removed 6 bases at V and 4 bases at J, leaving 11 bases unmatched.

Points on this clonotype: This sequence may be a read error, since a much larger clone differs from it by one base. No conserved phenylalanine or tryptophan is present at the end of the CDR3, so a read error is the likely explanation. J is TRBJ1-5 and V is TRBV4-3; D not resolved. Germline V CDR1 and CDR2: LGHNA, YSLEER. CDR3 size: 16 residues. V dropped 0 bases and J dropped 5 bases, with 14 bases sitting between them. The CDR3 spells CASSQEFGEGYQPQHS. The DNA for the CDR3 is TGCGCCAGCAGCCAAGAATTCGGAGAAGGATATCAGCCCCAGCATTCT.

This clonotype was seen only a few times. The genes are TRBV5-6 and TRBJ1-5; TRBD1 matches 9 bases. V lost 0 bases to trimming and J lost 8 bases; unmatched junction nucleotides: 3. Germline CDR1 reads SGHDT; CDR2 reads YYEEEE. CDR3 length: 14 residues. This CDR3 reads CASSLEGQGEPQHF. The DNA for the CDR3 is TGTGCCAGCAGCTTGGAGGGACAGGGCGAGCCCCAGCATTTT.

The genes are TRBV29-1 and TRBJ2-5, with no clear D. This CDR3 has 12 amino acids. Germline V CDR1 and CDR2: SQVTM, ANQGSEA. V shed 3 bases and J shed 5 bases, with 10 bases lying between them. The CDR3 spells CSVDLGWETQYF. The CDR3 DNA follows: TGCAGCGTTGACCTGGGGTGGGAGACCCAGTACTTC.

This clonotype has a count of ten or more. The DNA of the CDR3 is TGTGCCAGCAGTTTATCTATGAGCTCTGGAAACACCATATATTTT. Translated, it gives CASSLSMSSGNTIYF. The J gene is TRBJ1-3, the V gene TRBV28; D remains unclear. V dropped 1 base and J dropped 0 bases, with 7 bases sitting between them. Per the germline V gene, CDR1 is MDHEN and CDR2 is SYDVKM. CDR3 length equals 15 residues.

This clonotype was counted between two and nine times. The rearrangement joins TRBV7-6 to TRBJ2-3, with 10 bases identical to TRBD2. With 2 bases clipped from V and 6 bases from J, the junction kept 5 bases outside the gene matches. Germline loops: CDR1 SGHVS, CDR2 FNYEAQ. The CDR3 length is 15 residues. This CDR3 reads CASSLLAGVGDTQYF. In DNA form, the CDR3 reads TGTGCCAGCAGCTTACTAGCGGGAGTTGGGGATACGCAGTATTTT.

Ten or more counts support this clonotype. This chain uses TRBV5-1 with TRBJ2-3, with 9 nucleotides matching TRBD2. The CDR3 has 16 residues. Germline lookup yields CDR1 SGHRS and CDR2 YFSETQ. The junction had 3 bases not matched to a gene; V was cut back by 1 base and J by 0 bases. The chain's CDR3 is CASSLRTSASTDTQYF. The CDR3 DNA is TGCGCCAGCAGCTTGCGGACTAGCGCGAGCACAGATACGCAGTATTTT.

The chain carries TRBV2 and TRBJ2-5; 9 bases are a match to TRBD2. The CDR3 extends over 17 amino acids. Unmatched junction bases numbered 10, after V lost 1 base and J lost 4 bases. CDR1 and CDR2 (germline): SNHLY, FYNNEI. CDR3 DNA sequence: TGTGCCAGCAGTGAAGGACAAGCGGGGGGTACCACAGAGACCCAGTACTTC. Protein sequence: CASSEGQAGGTTETQYF.

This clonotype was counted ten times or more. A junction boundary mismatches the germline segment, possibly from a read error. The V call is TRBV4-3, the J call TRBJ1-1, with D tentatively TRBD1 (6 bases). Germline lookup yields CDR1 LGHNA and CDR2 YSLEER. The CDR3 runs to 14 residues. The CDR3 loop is CASSQEGGGTEAFF. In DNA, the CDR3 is TGTGCCAGCAGCCAAGAGGGAGGGGGTACTGAAGCTTTCTTT.

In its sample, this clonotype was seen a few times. The CDR3 sequence: CASSVGSDNQPQHF. CDR3 DNA sequence: TGTGCCAGCAGCGTAGGGTCGGATAATCAGCCCCAGCATTTT. This rearrangement joins TRBV9 to TRBJ1-5; D gene ambiguous. CDR3 length: 14 amino acids. Germline V CDR1 and CDR2: SGDLS, YYNGEE. The V and J ends lost 0 bases and 4 bases respectively, with 8 bases between them.

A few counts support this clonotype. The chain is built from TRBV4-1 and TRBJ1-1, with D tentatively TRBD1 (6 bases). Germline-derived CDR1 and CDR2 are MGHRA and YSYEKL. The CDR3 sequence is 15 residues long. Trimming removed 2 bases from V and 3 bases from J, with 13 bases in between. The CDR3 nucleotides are TGCGCCAGCAGCCAATTATCCGGGACATACACTGAAGCTTTCTTT. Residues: CASSQLSGTYTEAFF.

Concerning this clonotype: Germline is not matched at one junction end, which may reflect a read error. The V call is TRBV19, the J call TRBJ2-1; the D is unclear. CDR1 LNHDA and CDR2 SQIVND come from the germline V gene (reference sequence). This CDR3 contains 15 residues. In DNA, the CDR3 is TGTGCCAGTAGTATAGGTTCTCCCTACTACAATGGGCAGTTCTTC. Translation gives CASSIGSPYYNGQFF.

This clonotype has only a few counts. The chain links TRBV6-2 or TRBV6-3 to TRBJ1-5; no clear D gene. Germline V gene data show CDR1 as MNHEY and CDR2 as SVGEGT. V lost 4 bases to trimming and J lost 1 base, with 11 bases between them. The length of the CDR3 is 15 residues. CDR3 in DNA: TGTGCCAGCAGTTCCGCCAAAGTAAGCAATCAGCCCCAGCATTTT. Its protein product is CASSSAKVSNQPQHF.

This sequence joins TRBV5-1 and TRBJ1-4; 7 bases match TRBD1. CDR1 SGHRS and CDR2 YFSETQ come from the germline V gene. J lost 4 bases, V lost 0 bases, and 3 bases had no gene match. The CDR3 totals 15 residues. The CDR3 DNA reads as TGCGCCAGCAGCTTGGGGGACAGTCTTAATGAAAAACTGTTTTTT. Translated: CASSLGDSLNEKLFF.

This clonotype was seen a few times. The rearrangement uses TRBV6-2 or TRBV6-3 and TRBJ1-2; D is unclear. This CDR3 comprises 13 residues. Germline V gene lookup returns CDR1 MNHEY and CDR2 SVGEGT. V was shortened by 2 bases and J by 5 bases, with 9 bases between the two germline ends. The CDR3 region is CASSYDEIYGYTF. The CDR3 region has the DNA TGTGCCAGCAGTTACGACGAGATATATGGCTACACCTTC.

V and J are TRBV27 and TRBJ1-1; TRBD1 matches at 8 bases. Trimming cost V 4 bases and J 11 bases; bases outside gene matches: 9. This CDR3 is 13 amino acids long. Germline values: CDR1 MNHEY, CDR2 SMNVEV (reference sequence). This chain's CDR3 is CASSSGQGEGAFF. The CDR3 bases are TGTGCCAGCAGTTCAGGACAGGGTGAGGGTGCTTTCTTT.

Written as DNA, the CDR3 is TGTGCCAGCAGCACGTGGGTTGAAGAGACCCAGTACTTC. Translating it yields CASSTWVEETQYF. The chain carries TRBV11-2 and TRBJ2-5; D unclear. Germline assignment: CDR1 SGHAT and CDR2 FQNNGV. Trimming took off 5 bases at V and 3 bases at J, with 10 bases between the two ends. The CDR3 loop spans 13 amino acids.

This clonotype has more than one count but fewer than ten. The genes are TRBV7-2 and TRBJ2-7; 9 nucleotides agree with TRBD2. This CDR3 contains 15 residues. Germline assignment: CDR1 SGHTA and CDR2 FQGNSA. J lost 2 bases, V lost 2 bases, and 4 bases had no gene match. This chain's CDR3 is CASSLWPSGTYEQYF. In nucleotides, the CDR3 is TGTGCCAGCAGCTTATGGCCTAGCGGGACCTACGAGCAGTACTTC.